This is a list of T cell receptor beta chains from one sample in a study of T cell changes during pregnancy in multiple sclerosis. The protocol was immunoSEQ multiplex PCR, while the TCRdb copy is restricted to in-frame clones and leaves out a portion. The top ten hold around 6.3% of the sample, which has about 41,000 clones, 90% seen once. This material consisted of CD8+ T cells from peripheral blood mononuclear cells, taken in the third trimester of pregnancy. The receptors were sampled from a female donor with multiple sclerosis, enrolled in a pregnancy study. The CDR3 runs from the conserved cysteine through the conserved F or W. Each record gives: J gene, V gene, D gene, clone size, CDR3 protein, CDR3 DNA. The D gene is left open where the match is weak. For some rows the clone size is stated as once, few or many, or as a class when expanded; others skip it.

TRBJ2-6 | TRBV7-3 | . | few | CASSDKPLQEYRSGANVLTF | TGTGCCAGCAGCGATAAACCCCTACAGGAGTACCGGTCTGGGGCCAACGTCCTGACTTTC
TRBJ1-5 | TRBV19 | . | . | CASRREDDSNQPQHF | TGTGCCAGTAGACGGGAGGACGACAGCAATCAGCCCCAGCATTTT
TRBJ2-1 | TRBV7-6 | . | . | CASSLGGLGNEQFF | TGTGCCAGCAGCTTAGGAGGGTTAGGCAATGAGCAGTTCTTC
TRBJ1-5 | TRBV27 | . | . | CASSLGGGNQPQHF | TGTGCCAGCAGTTTAGGCGGGGGCAATCAGCCCCAGCATTTT
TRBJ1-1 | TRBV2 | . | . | CASSFPGNTEAFF | TGTGCCAGCAGTTTCCCCGGGAACACTGAAGCTTTCTTT
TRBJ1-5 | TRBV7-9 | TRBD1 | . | CASSSAPGQGSQPQHF | TGTGCCAGCAGCTCCGCACCGGGACAGGGAAGTCAGCCCCAGCATTTT
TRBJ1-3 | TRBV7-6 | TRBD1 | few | CASSPGQGASGDTIYF | TGTGCCAGCAGCCCGGGACAGGGGGCTAGCGGGGACACCATATATTTT
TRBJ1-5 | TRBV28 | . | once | CASSSSRLNQPQHF | TGTGCCAGCAGTTCCAGCAGGCTCAATCAGCCCCAGCATTTT
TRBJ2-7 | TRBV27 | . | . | CASSLAESYEQYF | TGTGCCAGCAGTTTAGCTGAGTCCTACGAGCAGTACTTC
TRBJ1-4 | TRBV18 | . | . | CASSPIPATNEKLFF | TGTGCCAGCTCACCAATTCCCGCAACTAATGAAAAACTGTTTTTT
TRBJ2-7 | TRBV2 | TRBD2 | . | CATRGGLAGLYEQYF | TGTGCCACCCGAGGGGGGCTAGCGGGATTATACGAGCAGTACTTC
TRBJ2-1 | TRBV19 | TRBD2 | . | CASSITPSAGGPLSYNEQFF | TGTGCCAGTAGTATAACCCCATCAGCGGGAGGGCCCTTATCCTACAATGAGCAGTTCTTC
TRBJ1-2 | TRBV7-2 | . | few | CASSLGGLYGYTF | TGTGCCAGCAGCTTAGGTGGGCTTTATGGCTACACCTTC
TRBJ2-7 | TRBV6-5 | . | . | CASTSAGLSYEQYF | TGTGCCAGCACCTCAGCGGGCCTCTCCTACGAGCAGTACTTC
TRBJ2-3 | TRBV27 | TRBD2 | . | CAVLGLATNTQYF | TGTGCCGTTTTGGGACTAGCGACCAATACGCAGTATTTT
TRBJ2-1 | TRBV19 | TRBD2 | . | CASSIAGSGIGEQFF | TGTGCCAGTAGTATAGCTGGTAGCGGGATAGGTGAGCAGTTCTTC
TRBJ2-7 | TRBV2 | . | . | CASSGLSEQYF | TGTGCCAGCAGTGGACTAAGCGAGCAGTACTTC